This T cell receptor (beta chain) was sequenced for a study of cytotoxic CD8 clonotypes in ibrutinib-treated CLL. Clones were read by immunoSEQ multiplex PCR, and TCRdb kept only the in-frame ones, dropping some. The sample records some 130,000 clones, approximately 90% being singletons. Germline values: CDR1 SGHTA, CDR2 FQGTGA. J was trimmed by 8 bases and V by 4 bases; bases with no gene match: 8. This CDR3 region has 15 residues. The rearrangement joins TRBV7-3 to TRBJ2-1; 10 positions agree with TRBD1. The starting material was PBMCs, obtained after 12 months of ibrutinib treatment. The receptor was isolated from a human donor with chronic lymphocytic leukemia. CDR3 DNA sequence: TGTGCCAGCAGCTCATCCGGGACAGGGGTCCATGAGCAGTTCTTC. This codes for CASSSSGTGVHEQFF.